Given below is one T cell receptor beta chain in context. An amount of RNA that ranged from roughly 0.5 to 1 ug was reverse transcribed with random hexamers. An immunoSEQ multiplex PCR generated amplified TCR beta CDR3 products spanning 54 Vbeta and 13 Jbeta. TCRdb fed the immunoSEQ multiplex PCR reads into MiXCR, producing one record per CDR3 protein. The table shows about 250,000 distinct CDR3 sequences, with 85% to 95% occurring only once. These data originate in a study of CD8 T cells in Susac syndrome. CDR3 size: 12 residues. V dropped 5 bases and J dropped 4 bases, with 8 bases sitting between them. CDR1 MNHNY and CDR2 SVGAGI come from the germline V gene (reference sequence).

This clonotype was sampled from a human donor with multiple sclerosis. V usage is TRBV6-6 and J usage is TRBJ2-5; D remains ambiguous. Sequences were obtained from CD4+ T cells from PBMCs. The CDR3 reads CASSHLSETQYF. The DNA for the CDR3 is TGTGCCAGCAGTCACCTCTCAGAGACCCAGTACTTC.